The source of this TCR beta chain is a study of cytomegalovirus exposure and HLA in healthy donors. The CDR3 covers 17 residues. The trim removed 5 bases at V and 6 bases at J, leaving 11 bases unmatched. The germline V gene encodes CDR1 SGHVS and CDR2 FQNEAQ. Overall study results and limits: V- and J-gene trimming in TCR beta was tied to a missense DCLRE1C variant by an analysis performed later.

A multiplex PCR was run with 60 Vbeta primers and 13 Jbeta primers. The method was immunoSEQ multiplex PCR; TCRdb's version includes in-frame clones alone and lacks a portion of them. Among roughly 100,000 clones listed, less than 9.5% were seen once. In its sample, this clone was seen a few times. What it binds is not known. The sample taken for sequencing was PBMCs. The TCR originated in a man in his fifties or sixties in good health and CMV-seropositive. V usage is TRBV7-8 and J usage is TRBJ1-5, with 12 nucleotides matching TRBD1. The CDR3 reads CASSPPGQGAAGQPQHF. The CDR3 bases are TGTGCCAGCAGCCCACCGGGACAGGGGGCGGCTGGTCAGCCCCAGCATTTT.